Listed below are T cell receptor beta chains from one sample, sequenced in a study of cytomegalovirus exposure and HLA in healthy donors. Profiled with immunoSEQ multiplex PCR; TCRdb holds only in-frame clones, not every one. The data show 85,000 to 130,000 clones, around 10% seen once. The sample consisted of PBMCs. The origin of the receptors is a man in his forties or fifties in good health and CMV-seropositive. The CDR3 runs from the conserved cysteine through the conserved F or W. Each record gives: clone size, D gene, V gene, J gene, CDR3 protein, CDR3 DNA. The D gene is left open where the match is weak. Size values are once, few and many counts, or a class for expanded clones, and some rows have none.

>NA|TRBD2|TRBV7-9|TRBJ2-2
CASSRSGSSNGELFF
TGTGCCAGCAGCCGTAGCGGGAGTTCGAACGGGGAGCTGTTTTTT
>few|NA|TRBV7-8|TRBJ2-1
CASSRGLYNEQFF
TGTGCCAGCAGCCGGGGACTTTACAATGAGCAGTTCTTC
>NA|NA|TRBV7-2|TRBJ1-2
CASSLVEGPSNYGYTF
TGTGCCAGCAGCTTAGTCGAGGGCCCTTCTAACTATGGCTACACCTTC
>few|NA|TRBV5-1|TRBJ2-1
CASSLTRGGSYNEQFF
TGCGCCAGCAGCTTGACGAGGGGGGGGTCCTACAATGAGCAGTTCTTC
>few|TRBD2|TRBV5-4|TRBJ2-1
CASSQGLAGAYNEQFF
TGTGCCAGCAGCCAGGGTCTAGCGGGAGCCTACAATGAGCAGTTCTTC
>few|NA|TRBV7-9|TRBJ1-5
CASSFPGNNQPQHF
TGTGCCAGCAGCTTTCCGGGAAATAATCAGCCCCAGCATTTT
>NA|NA|TRBV19|TRBJ1-2
CASSIDGQSYGYTF
TGTGCCAGTTCCATCGATGGACAGAGCTATGGCTACACCTTC
>NA|NA|TRBV9|TRBJ2-7
CASSVTFHEQYF
TGTGCCAGCAGCGTTACTTTCCACGAGCAGTACTTC
>NA|TRBD2|TRBV19|TRBJ2-3
CASKAGPDTQYF
TGTGCCAGTAAAGCGGGGCCAGATACGCAGTATTTT
>NA|TRBD1|TRBV7-2|TRBJ1-1
CASSPPGTGLIREAFF
TGTGCCAGCAGCCCGCCGGGGACAGGGCTGATTAGAGAAGCTTTCTTT
>NA|TRBD2|TRBV28|TRBJ2-5
CASSFPLTSRETQYF
TGTGCCAGCAGTTTCCCCCTGACTAGCAGGGAGACCCAGTACTTC
>few|NA|TRBV18|TRBJ1-5
CASSAGEGQPQHF
TGTGCCAGCTCCGCAGGGGAGGGACAGCCCCAGCATTTT
>NA|TRBD1|TRBV9|TRBJ1-3
CASSPGTGRLSSGNTIYF
TGTGCCAGCAGCCCCGGGACAGGGCGACTAAGCTCTGGAAACACCATATATTTT
>NA|NA|TRBV30|TRBJ2-3
CAWTPGLAYTDTQYF
TGTGCCTGGACCCCCGGACTGGCATACACAGATACGCAGTATTTT
>NA|TRBD2|TRBV18|TRBJ2-5
CASSPGLAGVGETQYF
TGTGCCAGCTCACCAGGACTAGCGGGAGTCGGAGAGACCCAGTACTTC
>NA|TRBD1|TRBV6-6|TRBJ1-1
CATTLQGAYTEAFF
TGTGCCACTACCCTGCAGGGGGCCTACACTGAAGCTTTCTTT
>NA|NA|TRBV5-1|TRBJ2-2
CASKPGNTGELFF
TGCGCCAGCAAGCCAGGGAACACCGGGGAGCTGTTTTTT
>NA|NA|TRBV7-8|TRBJ1-2
CASSGPETDYGYTF
TGTGCCAGCAGCGGCCCAGAGACAGATTATGGCTACACCTTC
>NA|TRBD2|TRBV29-1|TRBJ2-7
CSTAGAGGVYEQYF
TGCAGCACGGCCGGGGCGGGGGGGGTCTACGAGCAGTACTTC
>NA|TRBD1|TRBV2|TRBJ1-2
CASRGGGLYGYTF
TGTGCCAGCAGAGGAGGGGGCCTCTATGGCTACACCTTC
>few|TRBD1|TRBV19|TRBJ1-6
CASTTETGIQALHF
TGTGCCAGTACTACTGAGACAGGGATACAAGCCCTCCACTTT
>NA|TRBD2|TRBV5-1|TRBJ2-7
CASGMASGRSSSCEQYF
TGCGCCAGCGGGATGGCTAGCGGGAGGTCGAGCTCCTGCGAGCAGTACTTC
>NA|TRBD1|TRBV12-5|TRBJ2-7
CASATDRVDEQYF
TGTGCTAGTGCTACGGACAGGGTGGACGAGCAGTACTTC
>few|NA|TRBV9|TRBJ2-3
CASSVSGFTNTQYF
TGTGCCAGCAGCGTAAGCGGGTTCACGAATACGCAGTATTTT
>NA|TRBD1|TRBV6-1|TRBJ2-3
CASMRTGGADTQYF
TGTGCCAGCATGAGGACAGGGGGTGCAGATACGCAGTATTTT
>few|TRBD1|TRBV5-5|TRBJ1-1
CASSLVWTGTAFMNTEAFF
TGTGCCAGCAGCTTGGTCTGGACAGGGACAGCGTTCATGAACACTGAAGCTTTCTTT
>NA|TRBD2|TRBV25-1|TRBJ2-1
CASSVYGDYSYNEQFF
TGTGCCAGCAGTGTTTACGGGGACTATTCCTACAATGAGCAGTTCTTC
>NA|NA|TRBV21-1|TRBJ2-3
CASSPGTGMNTQYF
TGTGCCAGCAGCCCCGGGACAGGGATGAATACGCAGTATTTT
>few|TRBD1|TRBV2|TRBJ1-4
CASSKGQSVEKLFF
TGTGCCAGCAGCAAGGGACAGTCAGTGGAAAAACTGTTTTTT
>NA|TRBD1|TRBV15|TRBJ2-7
CATSRPGQLAYEQYF
TGTGCCACCAGCAGACCGGGACAGCTAGCCTACGAGCAGTACTTC
>NA|TRBD1|TRBV2|TRBJ2-5
CASSEDRGYETQYF
TGTGCCAGCAGTGAAGACAGGGGTTACGAGACCCAGTACTTC
>NA|TRBD2|TRBV5-1|TRBJ2-2
CASSLDGTRGTGELFF
TGCGCCAGCAGCTTAGACGGGACTAGAGGTACCGGGGAGCTGTTTTTT
>few|TRBD1|TRBV6-5|TRBJ2-7
CASSLRTGDRYEQYF
TGTGCCAGCAGTTTAAGGACAGGGGACCGCTACGAGCAGTACTTC
>few|NA|TRBV7-9|TRBJ1-4
CASSYETGPEKLFF
TGTGCCAGCAGCTACGAGACAGGACCCGAAAAACTGTTTTTT
>NA|TRBD1|TRBV5-6|TRBJ1-4
CASSSGTGVEKLFF
TGTGCCAGCAGCTCCGGGACAGGGGTTGAAAAACTGTTTTTT
>few|TRBD2|TRBV4-2|TRBJ2-3
CASSQDDEGGRRDTQYF
TGTGCCAGCAGCCAAGATGATGAGGGCGGGAGGAGGGATACGCAGTATTTT
>NA|NA|TRBV29-1|TRBJ2-7
CSVATSTVYEQYF
TGCAGCGTTGCCACCTCTACAGTCTACGAGCAGTACTTC
>few|NA|TRBV30|TRBJ1-1
CAWSPNLRVSTEAFF
TGTGCCTGGAGTCCCAACCTGAGGGTCAGCACTGAAGCTTTCTTT
>NA|TRBD2|TRBV2|TRBJ2-1
CASRTVAGTYNEQFF
TGTGCCAGCAGGACAGTAGCGGGGACTTACAATGAGCAGTTCTTC
>NA|TRBD1|TRBV19|TRBJ1-1
CASRGQAGTEAFF
TGTGCCAGTAGAGGACAGGCGGGCACTGAAGCTTTCTTT
>NA|NA|TRBV5-5|TRBJ1-4
CASSVIKRGSYEKLFF
TGTGCCAGCAGCGTCATAAAACGGGGGAGTTACGAAAAACTGTTTTTT
>few|TRBD2|TRBV7-8|TRBJ2-2
CASSQTSGRPGELFF
TGTGCCAGCAGCCAAACTAGCGGGAGACCCGGGGAGCTGTTTTTT
>few|NA|TRBV28|TRBJ1-2
CASSYKGYTF
TGTGCCAGCAGTTATAAAGGCTACACCTTC
>few|TRBD2|TRBV2|TRBJ2-7
CASSVRASGSYEQYF
TGTGCCAGCAGTGTGCGGGCTAGCGGGAGTTACGAGCAGTACTTC